The present T cell receptor (beta chain) was sequenced within a study of cytomegalovirus exposure and HLA in healthy donors (TCRdb year 2017). Study-level background: An earlier analysis of roughly 610 of the donors reported under 300 Gb of sequence data and 117 million unique TCR beta sequences obtained from approximately 180 million T cells. In addition to the first cohort of 666 subjects, a separate validation cohort of 120 different subjects was used. The study aimed to test whether cataloging public T cell receptors could reveal signatures of past pathogen exposure. The study profiled the T cell repertoires of hundreds of subjects by immunosequencing and related them to cytomegalovirus serostatus. Because of strong linkage in the cohort, roughly five DR-DQ haplotypes were treated as single units for association and clustering. Among 398 genotyped donors of the cohort, an average of 235,054 unique TCR beta nucleotide sequences were sequenced per donor, roughly a sixth of them non-productive. The genetic ancestry cluster associated with self-reported Caucasian donors included 81% of the roughly 400 genotyped donors. An early release that covered 500 to 800 HLA-typed donors contained approximately 320 gigabases of sequencing data and some 87 million unique TCR sequences. An earlier analysis of around 580 of the donors used high-throughput TCR beta sequencing to judge whether each TCR beta V gene segment behaved as functional or pseudogenic. A later analysis re-analyzed previously published TCR beta repertoires from 660 or so donors and added high-resolution HLA genotyping to study TCR occurrence patterns. A later genetic analysis took genome-wide SNP genotypes for about three fifths of the roughly 700 donors and used that subset as a discovery cohort. All discovery cohort repertoires had been generated on a single sequencing platform. Rather than using new phenotypic data, the later analysis identified candidate immune exposures from TCR beta sequences and from how often those sequences occurred across donors. Both class I and class II loci were covered by HLA typing, at four-digit resolution. To predict cytomegalovirus infection status, the study combined high-throughput TCR immunosequencing, statistical association of individual TCRs with disease status, and machine learning. The number of typed donors differed by locus: 629-630 for A, B, C, DRB1 and DQB1; 522 for DQA1; approximately 610 for DPA1; and some 430 for DPB1. Alongside the repertoire data, information on donor age, sex, ethnicity and CMV serostatus was compiled. Broad study findings and their caveats: According to a later analysis, most CMV-associated TCR beta chains appeared to be HLA-restricted, and the HLA associations seemed to be driven largely by CMV exposure. Because HLA typing was unavailable for some donors at each locus, only the typed subset was used in association tests. The cohort was sequenced for TCR beta chains only, and without alpha or paired-chain data the features that could be detected were limited. In a later analysis, 16,951 TCR beta sequences were associated with specific HLA alleles at a false discovery rate of 0.05. According to a later analysis, parvovirus B19, influenza, CMV and Epstein-Barr virus appeared linked to several top co-occurrence clusters. The only immune exposure information available for the cohort was CMV serostatus. In a later analysis, the rate of TCR association differed among HLA loci, with DRB1 alleles having the most associated TCRs and HLA-C alleles having the fewest. In an earlier analysis of fewer than 750 of the donors, most TCR beta V segments were observed in productive rearrangements about 90% or about 30% of the time, broadly matching IMGT annotations. Because the 87-base-pair reads could not distinguish some IMGT-functional V segments, including TRBV6-2 and TRBV6-3, those segments were excluded. In a later analysis, HLA-associated TCR beta chains were found to be more clonally expanded and to have lower generation probabilities than equally common non-associated chains. According to the authors, the approach could potentially be generalized to other disease states and immunological phenotypes. In a later genetic analysis, a missense DCLRE1C variant was associated with V-gene and J-gene trimming of TCR beta chains, and the association was replicated in an independent cohort. The earlier analysis of 450 to 700 of the donors excluded around 17 rarely observed V segments, including chromosome 9 orphons, because counts were too low. When HLA alleles, especially DR and DQ, strongly co-occurred, TCR associations were difficult to assign to individual alleles. A later genetic analysis reported fewer N-insertions in productive TCRs among donors in an Asian-associated ancestry cluster than the roughly 650-donor mean. Sequencing depth was assumed to be roughly uniform across donors in the presence/absence analyses, though that assumption may not hold. A cluster of highly shared sequence variants was judged likely to represent a technical artifact of the sequencing pipeline. A total of some 180 TCR beta chains were listed by the study as associated with cytomegalovirus. Most TCR sequences were seen in very few donors, while some public TCRs were found in many individuals. Cytomegalovirus status was reported to be diagnosed by the classifier with high specificity and sensitivity in both the original and validation cohorts. Correlated functional status among segregating V segments might be attributable to linkage disequilibrium, but an unknown experimental factor could not be ruled out. A further reported finding was that TCR beta sequences accurately predicted the HLA-A and HLA-B alleles for most subjects in the first cohort. Three of the identified cytomegalovirus-associated TCR beta chains were confirmed in vitro to be specific for cytomegalovirus antigens.

In its sample, this clone was seen once. Its antigen is unknown. No base quality values were provided; no much bigger clone lies one nucleotide off. Library prep was done by the immunoSEQ multiplex PCR assay. The multiplex PCR relied on a mix of 60 forward primers for TCR Vbeta segments and 13 reverse primers for TCR Jbeta segments. The CDR3 region of rearranged TCR beta genes was amplified from genomic DNA by a multiplex PCR assay. Amplified TCR beta libraries were sequenced as 87-base-pair reads on the Illumina HiSeq System. Regarding the original processing steps: A later analysis tallied about 77 million unique TCR beta chains across the 666 repertoires, and around 12 million of those chains were shared by two or more donors. Raw reads were error-corrected and collapsed into unique sequences by a nearest-neighbor algorithm in which closely related sequences were merged to remove PCR and sequencing errors. To assign V, D and J gene segments, CDR3 sequences were aligned to IMGT reference sequences. For a sequence to be retained, at least a six-nucleotide match to both a V gene segment and a J gene segment was required. Rearrangements were classified as productive when the CDR3 lacked stop codons and remained in frame with V and J, and all other rearrangements were classified as non-productive. Following IMGT convention, CDR3 was defined as the stretch from the second conserved V-encoded cysteine up to the conserved J-encoded phenylalanine. Sequences without an unambiguous match to a single V gene segment were excluded from the earlier analysis of several hundred of the donors. In an earlier analysis of approximately 610 of the donors, V segments were called functional above 56.7% productive rearrangements and were called segregating when the between-donor standard deviation exceeded 5%. To diagnose cytomegalovirus status from the catalog of TCR beta chain sequences, a statistical classification framework was built. In a later analysis, V and J genes were assigned by comparing TCR nucleotide sequences against IMGT/GENE-DB human TR gene sequences. A later analysis assigned CDR3 sequences and most-parsimonious VDJ recombination scenarios with the TCRdist pipeline. In a later analysis, each TCR beta chain was defined by its CDR3 amino acid sequence together with its V-gene family, and reads lacking a unique V-gene family were excluded. In a later analysis, fewer than 650 highly shared, low-generation-probability nucleotide sequences were removed to address suspected cross-contamination and a sequencing artifact. In a later analysis, a clonal expansion index was calculated for each public chain from normalized within-repertoire ranks of inferred template counts. A later analysis computed generation probabilities with a VDJ recombination model fitted to out-of-frame rearrangements, and checked the results against IGoR. In a later analysis, hypergeometric tests were used to score TCR-TCR, TCR-HLA and TCR-CMV co-occurrence, with a repertoire-size bias correction applied to TCR pairs. False discovery rates were estimated in a later analysis by permuting HLA or CMV assignments 20 times. In a later analysis, co-occurring TCRs were grouped with DBSCAN, and TCRdist sequence similarity was added when clustering was performed within HLA-allele-positive subsets. Co-occurrence clustering excluded repertoires with fewer than 30,000 or more than 120,000 public chains, plus five with anomalous nucleotide sharing. TCRdb's version of the immuneACCESS table is confined to in-frame rearrangements and falls short of the full clone set. An unresolved V gene accounts for under half of the shortfall where checked; the remainder is of unknown origin. The V and J calls and clone size were taken over from that table, and D and trimming were inferred from the DNA. This sample has approximately 160,000 clones in its table, and 65% to 70% of those were observed once. Together, the top ten hold roughly 4.4% of the sample.

The CDR3 starts with the cysteine, ends with the phenylalanine, and has 14 residues. Only the CDR3 DNA stays, 42 bases, in frame from base 1. Taken from the germline V gene, the CDR1 and CDR2 loops are SGHRS and YFSETQ. V is clipped by 4 bases and J by 6 bases, and the sequence between their germline boundaries is 13 bases long. The cohort was made up of several hundred healthy bone marrow donors. At the time of sampling, every cohort member was nominally healthy, though immune exposures that went unrecorded were likely present. The donor tested CMV seropositive and was one of the 289 seropositive cohort members. A peripheral blood sample was provided by each donor, and peripheral blood mononuclear cells were used for TCR beta sequencing. The Qiagen DNeasy Blood Extraction Kit was used to extract genomic DNA from the blood cell samples.

The sequencing input was PBMCs. This TCR derives from a woman younger than 35 in good health and CMV-seropositive. Rearrangement joined TRBV5-1 to TRBJ1-4; perhaps TRBD1 is the D gene, with 5 bases matching. The CDR3 loop reads CASSVQGGYEKLFF. The bases read TGCGCCAGCAGCGTGCAGGGTGGTTATGAAAAACTGTTTTTT.